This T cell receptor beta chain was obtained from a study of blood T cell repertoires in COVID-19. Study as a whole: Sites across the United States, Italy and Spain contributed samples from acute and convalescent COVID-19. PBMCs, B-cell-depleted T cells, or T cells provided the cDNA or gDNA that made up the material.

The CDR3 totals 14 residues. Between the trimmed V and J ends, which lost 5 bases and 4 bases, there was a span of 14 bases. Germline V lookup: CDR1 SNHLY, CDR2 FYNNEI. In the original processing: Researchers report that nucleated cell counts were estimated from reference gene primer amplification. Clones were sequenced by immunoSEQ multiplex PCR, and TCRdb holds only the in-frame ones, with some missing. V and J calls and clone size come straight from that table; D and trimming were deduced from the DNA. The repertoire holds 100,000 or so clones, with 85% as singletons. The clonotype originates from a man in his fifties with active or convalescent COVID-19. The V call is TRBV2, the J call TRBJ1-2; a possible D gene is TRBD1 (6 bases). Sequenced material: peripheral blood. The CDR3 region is CASSPRRGSYGYTF. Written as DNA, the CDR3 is TGTGCCAGCAGTCCTCGTAGGGGGAGCTATGGCTACACCTTC.